This T cell receptor (beta chain) appears in the sequencing data of a study of cytomegalovirus exposure and HLA in healthy donors. Study-wide background: A prior analysis found around 110 million unique TCR beta sequences from around 180 million T cells.

Germline assignment: CDR1 MDHEN and CDR2 SYDVKM. This CDR3 has 16 residues. Trimming cost V 5 bases and J 2 bases, with 16 bases left between them. Study-level findings and limits: The study put 150 or so TCR beta chains on its list as cytomegalovirus-associated. A missense DCLRE1C variant was associated with V- and J-gene trimming of TCR beta chains in a later analysis, and an independent cohort replicated the association.

In nominal health when sampled, donors likely had unrecorded immune exposures nonetheless. Points on this clone: The antigen is undetermined.

PCR used 60 Vbeta primers and 13 Jbeta primers. Profiling relied on immunoSEQ multiplex PCR, and the TCRdb table lists in-frame clones only, not all of them. This sample has a few hundred thousand clones, with approximately 85% found just once. The J gene is TRBJ2-4, the V gene TRBV28; D perhaps matches TRBD1 (6 bases). Source material: PBMCs. This sequence originates from a woman aged 40-49 years in good health and CMV-seropositive. The DNA for the CDR3 is TGTGCCAGCAGTCTAGCCCCACAGGGTTCCAAAAACATTCAGTACTTC. Its translation is CASSLAPQGSKNIQYF.